A single count supports the clone carrying this TCR beta chain. Trimming cost V 6 bases and J 2 bases; bases outside gene matches: 9. The germline V gene has CDR1 WSHSY and CDR2 SAAADI. This CDR3 region has 15 residues. This sample is drawn from a study of shared clonotypes between healthy human individuals. The naive CD8 fraction comprised CD45RO-negative cells positively selected for CCR7 and excluded terminally differentiated effector memory CD45RA+ cells. Once extracted for a subset, genomic DNA was divided evenly among several immunoSEQ plates. Assay: immunoSEQ multiplex PCR; the TCRdb copy retains only in-frame clones and omits some. The profile shows about 2.1 million clones, around 93% of them singletons.

The source of this sequence is a man in his late teens or twenties in good health. Some clones in this sample may be carry-over from other donors' samples. The J gene is TRBJ2-7, the V gene TRBV10-2; 8 nucleotides line up with TRBD1. Sequenced sample: naive CD8+ T cells from PBMCs. The CDR3 nucleotides are TGCGCCAGCAGCGCCCTCCAGGGGGCCGCCTACGAGCAGTACTTC. Translation gives CASSALQGAAYEQYF.